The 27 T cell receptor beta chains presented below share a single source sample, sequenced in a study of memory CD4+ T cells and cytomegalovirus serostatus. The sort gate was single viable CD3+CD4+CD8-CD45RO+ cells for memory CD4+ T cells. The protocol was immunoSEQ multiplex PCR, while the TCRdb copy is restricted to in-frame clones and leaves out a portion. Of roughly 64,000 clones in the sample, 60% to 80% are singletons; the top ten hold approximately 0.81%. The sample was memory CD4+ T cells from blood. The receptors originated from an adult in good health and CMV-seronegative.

The CDR3 reads CASSISAENYGYTF. The CDR3 DNA is TGTGCCAGTAGTATCTCGGCAGAAAACTATGGCTACACCTTC. The chain has TRBV19 and TRBJ1-2, with D uncertain. Germline V CDR1 and CDR2: LNHDA, SQIVND (reference sequence). Between the trimmed V and J ends, which lost 3 bases and 2 bases, there was a span of 10 bases. The CDR3 sequence is 14 residues long.

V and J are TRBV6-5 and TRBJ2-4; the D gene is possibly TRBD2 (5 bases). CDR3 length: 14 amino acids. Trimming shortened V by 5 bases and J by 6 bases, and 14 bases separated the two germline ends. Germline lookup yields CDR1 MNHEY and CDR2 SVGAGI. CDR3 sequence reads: CASSIGQGRNIQYF. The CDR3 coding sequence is TGTGCCAGCAGTATCGGCCAAGGGAGAAACATTCAGTACTTC.

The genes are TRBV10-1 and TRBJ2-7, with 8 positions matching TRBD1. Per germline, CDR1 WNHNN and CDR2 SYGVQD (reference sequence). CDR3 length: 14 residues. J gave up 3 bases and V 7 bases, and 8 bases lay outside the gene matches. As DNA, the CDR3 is TGCGCCAGCAAGACAGGGGTTCCCCTCTACGAGCAGTACTTC. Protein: CASKTGVPLYEQYF.

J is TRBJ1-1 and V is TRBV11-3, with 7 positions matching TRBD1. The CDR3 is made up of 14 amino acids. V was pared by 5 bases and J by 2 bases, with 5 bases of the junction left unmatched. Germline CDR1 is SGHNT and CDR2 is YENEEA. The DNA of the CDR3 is TGTGCCAGCAGCACGGGGACAGTTAACACTGAAGCTTTCTTT. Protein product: CASSTGTVNTEAFF.

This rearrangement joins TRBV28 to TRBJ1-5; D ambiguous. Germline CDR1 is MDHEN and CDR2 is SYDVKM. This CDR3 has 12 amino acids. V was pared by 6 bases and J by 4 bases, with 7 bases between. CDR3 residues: CASRAPNQPQHF. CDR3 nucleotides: TGTGCCAGCAGGGCCCCTAATCAGCCCCAGCATTTT.

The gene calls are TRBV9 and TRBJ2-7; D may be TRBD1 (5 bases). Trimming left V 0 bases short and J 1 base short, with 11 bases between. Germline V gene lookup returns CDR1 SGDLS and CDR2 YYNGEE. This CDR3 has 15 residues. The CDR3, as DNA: TGTGCCAGCAGCGTAGACGTGCAGGGTTCCTACGAGCAGTACTTC. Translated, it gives CASSVDVQGSYEQYF.

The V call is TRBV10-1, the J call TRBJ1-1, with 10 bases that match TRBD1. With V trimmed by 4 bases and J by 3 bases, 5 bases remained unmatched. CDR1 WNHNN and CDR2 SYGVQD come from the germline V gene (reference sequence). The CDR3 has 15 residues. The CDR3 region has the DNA TGCGCCAGCAGTGGGACCGGGACAGGGGACACTGAAGCTTTCTTT. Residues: CASSGTGTGDTEAFF.

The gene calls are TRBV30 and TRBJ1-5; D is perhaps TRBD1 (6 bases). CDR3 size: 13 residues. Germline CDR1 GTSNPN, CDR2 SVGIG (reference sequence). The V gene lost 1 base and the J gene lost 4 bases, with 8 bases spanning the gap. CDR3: CAWSAGANQPQHF. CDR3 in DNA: TGTGCCTGGAGTGCGGGGGCTAATCAGCCCCAGCATTTT.

The CDR3 protein is CASSFPRTRMNTEAFF. The CDR3 nucleotides read TGTGCCAGCAGCTTCCCTAGGACCCGAATGAACACTGAAGCTTTCTTT. The V gene is TRBV11-1, the J gene TRBJ1-1; D not resolved. The germline gives CDR1 SGHAT, CDR2 FQDESV (reference sequence). The CDR3 is made up of 16 amino acids. Trimming left V 3 bases short and J 0 bases short, with 14 bases between.

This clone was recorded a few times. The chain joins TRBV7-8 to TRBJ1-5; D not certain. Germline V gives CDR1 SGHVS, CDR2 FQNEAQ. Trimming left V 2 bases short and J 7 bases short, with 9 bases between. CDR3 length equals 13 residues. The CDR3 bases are TGTGCCAGCAGCTTATCGGTCCGACAGCCCCAGCATTTT. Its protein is CASSLSVRQPQHF.

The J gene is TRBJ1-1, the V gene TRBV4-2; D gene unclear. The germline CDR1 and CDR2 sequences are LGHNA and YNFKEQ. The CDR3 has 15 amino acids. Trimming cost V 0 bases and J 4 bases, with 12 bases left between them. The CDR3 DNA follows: TGTGCCAGCAGCCAAGATCCCAGCGCTAGCACTGAAGCTTTCTTT. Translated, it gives CASSQDPSASTEAFF.

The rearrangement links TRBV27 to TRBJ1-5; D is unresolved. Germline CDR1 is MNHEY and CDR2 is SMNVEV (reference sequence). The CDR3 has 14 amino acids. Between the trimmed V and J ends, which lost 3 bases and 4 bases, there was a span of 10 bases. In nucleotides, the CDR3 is TGTGCCAGCAGTTTTCGCCGAAGTAATCAGCCCCAGCATTTT. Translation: CASSFRRSNQPQHF.

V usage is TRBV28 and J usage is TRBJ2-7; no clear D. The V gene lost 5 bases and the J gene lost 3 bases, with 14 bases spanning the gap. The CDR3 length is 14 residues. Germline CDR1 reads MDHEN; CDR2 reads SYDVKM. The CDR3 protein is CASSLPSSLYEQYF. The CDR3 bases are TGTGCCAGCAGTCTCCCATCTTCCCTCTACGAGCAGTACTTC.

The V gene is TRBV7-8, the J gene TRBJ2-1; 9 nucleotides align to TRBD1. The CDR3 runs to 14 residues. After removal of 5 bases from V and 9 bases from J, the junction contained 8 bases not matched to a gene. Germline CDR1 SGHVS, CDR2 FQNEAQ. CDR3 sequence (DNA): TGTGCCAGCAGCCTAAGGGACAGGGCGGGTGAGCAGTTCTTC. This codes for CASSLRDRAGEQFF.

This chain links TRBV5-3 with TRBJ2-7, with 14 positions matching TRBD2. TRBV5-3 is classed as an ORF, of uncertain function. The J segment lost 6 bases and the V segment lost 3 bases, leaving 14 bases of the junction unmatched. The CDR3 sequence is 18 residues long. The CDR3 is CARSSPGLAGEPLVEQYF. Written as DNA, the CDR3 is TGTGCCAGAAGCTCTCCGGGACTAGCGGGAGAGCCCTTAGTCGAGCAGTACTTC.

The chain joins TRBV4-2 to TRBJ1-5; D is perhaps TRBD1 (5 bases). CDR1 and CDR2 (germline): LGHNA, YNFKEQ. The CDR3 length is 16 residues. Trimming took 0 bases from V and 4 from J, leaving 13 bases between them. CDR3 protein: CASSQDGAGDNQPQHF. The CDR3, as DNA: TGTGCCAGCAGCCAAGATGGGGCAGGTGATAATCAGCCCCAGCATTTT.

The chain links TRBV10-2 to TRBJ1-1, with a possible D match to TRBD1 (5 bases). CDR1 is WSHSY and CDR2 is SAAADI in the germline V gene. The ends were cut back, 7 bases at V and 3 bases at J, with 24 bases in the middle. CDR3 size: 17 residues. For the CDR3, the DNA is TGCGCCAGCAAACCTCGTCAGGGAATTACGGTCGACACTGAAGCTTTCTTT. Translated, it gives CASKPRQGITVDTEAFF.

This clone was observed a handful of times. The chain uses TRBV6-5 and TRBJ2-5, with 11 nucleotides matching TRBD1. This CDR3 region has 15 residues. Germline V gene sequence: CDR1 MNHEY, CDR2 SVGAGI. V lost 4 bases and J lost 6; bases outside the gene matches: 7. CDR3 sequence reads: CASSSWTGGIKTQYF. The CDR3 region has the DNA TGTGCCAGCAGTTCCTGGACAGGGGGCATTAAGACCCAGTACTTC.

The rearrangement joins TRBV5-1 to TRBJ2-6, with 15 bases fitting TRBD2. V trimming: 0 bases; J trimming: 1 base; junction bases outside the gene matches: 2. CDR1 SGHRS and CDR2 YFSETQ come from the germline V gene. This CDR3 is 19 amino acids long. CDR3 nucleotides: TGCGCCAGCAGCTTGGGCGGACTAGCGGGAGGGTCTGGGGCCAACGTCCTGACTTTC. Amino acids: CASSLGGLAGGSGANVLTF.

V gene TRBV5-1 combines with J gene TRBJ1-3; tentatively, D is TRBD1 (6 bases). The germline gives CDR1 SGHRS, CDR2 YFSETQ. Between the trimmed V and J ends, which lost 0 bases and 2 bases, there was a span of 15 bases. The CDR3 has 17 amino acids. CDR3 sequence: CASSLVGGTGPGNTIYF. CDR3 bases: TGCGCCAGCAGCTTGGTTGGAGGTACAGGGCCTGGAAACACCATATATTTT.

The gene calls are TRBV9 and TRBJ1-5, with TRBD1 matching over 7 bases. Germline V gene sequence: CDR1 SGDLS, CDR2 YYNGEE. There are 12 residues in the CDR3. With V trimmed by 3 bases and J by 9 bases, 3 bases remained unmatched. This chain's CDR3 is CASSAQGGPQHF. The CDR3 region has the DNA TGTGCCAGCAGCGCCCAGGGGGGGCCCCAGCATTTT.

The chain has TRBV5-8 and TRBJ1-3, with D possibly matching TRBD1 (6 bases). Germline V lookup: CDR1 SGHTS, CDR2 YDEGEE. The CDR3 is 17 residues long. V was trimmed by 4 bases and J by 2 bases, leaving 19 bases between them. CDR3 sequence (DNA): TGTGCCAGCAGCCCCGGCCGGGGGGCTGCTGCTGGAAACACCATATATTTT. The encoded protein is CASSPGRGAAAGNTIYF. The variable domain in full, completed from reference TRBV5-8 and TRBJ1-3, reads EAGVTQSPTHLIKTRGQQATLRCSPISGHTSVYWYQQALGLGLQFLLWYDEGEERNRGNFPPRFSGRQFPNYSSELNVNALELEDSALYLCASSPGRGAAAGNTIYFGEGSWLTVV.

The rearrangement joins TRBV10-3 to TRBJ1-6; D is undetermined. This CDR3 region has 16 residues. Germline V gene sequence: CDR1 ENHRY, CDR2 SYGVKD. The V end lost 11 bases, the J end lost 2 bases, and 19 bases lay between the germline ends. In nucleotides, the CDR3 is TGTGCCCCCCCCGGGCCCAACGCCACCTATAATTCACCCCTCCACTTT. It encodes CAPPGPNATYNSPLHF.

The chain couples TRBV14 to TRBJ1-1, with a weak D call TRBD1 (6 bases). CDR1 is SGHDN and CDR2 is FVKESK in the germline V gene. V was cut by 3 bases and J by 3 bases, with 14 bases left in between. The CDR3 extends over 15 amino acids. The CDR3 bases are TGTGCCAGCAGCCATAGTGGGGGGCTGTACACTGAAGCTTTCTTT. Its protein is CASSHSGGLYTEAFF.

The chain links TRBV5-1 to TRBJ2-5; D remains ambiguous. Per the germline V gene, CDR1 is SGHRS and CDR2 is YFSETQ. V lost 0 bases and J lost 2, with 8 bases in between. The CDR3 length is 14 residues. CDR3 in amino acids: CASSLGANQETQYF. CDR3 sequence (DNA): TGCGCCAGCAGCTTGGGCGCAAATCAAGAGACCCAGTACTTC.

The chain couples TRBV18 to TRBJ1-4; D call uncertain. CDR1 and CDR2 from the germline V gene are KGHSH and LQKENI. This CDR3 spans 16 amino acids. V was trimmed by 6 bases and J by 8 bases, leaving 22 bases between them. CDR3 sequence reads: CASSHATPDAPEKLFF. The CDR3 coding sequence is TGTGCCAGCTCGCACGCCACCCCGGACGCGCCCGAAAAACTGTTTTTT. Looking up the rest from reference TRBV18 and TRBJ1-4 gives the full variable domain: NAGVMQNPRHLVRRRGQEARLRCSPMKGHSHVYWYRQLPEEGLKFMVYLQKENIIDESGMPKERFSAEFPKEGPSILRIQQVVRGDSAAYFCASSHATPDAPEKLFFGSGTQLSVL.

The CDR3 sequence: CASSPRTGAKNIQYF. CDR3 bases: TGCGCCAGCAGCCCCCGCACGGGAGCCAAAAACATTCAGTACTTC. This chain joins TRBV5-1 and TRBJ2-4, with unresolved D. V lost 4 bases to trimming and J lost 0 bases, with 11 bases between them. The germline V gene has CDR1 SGHRS and CDR2 YFSETQ. The length of the CDR3 is 15 residues.